The 3 T cell receptor beta chains below come from one sample, sequenced in a study of spatial heterogeneity in lung cancer (dated by TCRdb to between 2018 and 2020). The library was prepared using 5' RACE. TCRdb records NextSeq 500 as the sequencer. Using fastp at Q25 and MiXCR, TCRdb reprocessed the public reads and kept productive beta chains. One record per CDR3 amino acid sequence lists the most common genes and DNA. The sample data list around 10,000 distinct CDR3 sequences, and 3% to 4% of these were observed just once. The ten largest clones take up 50% to 60% of the sample. Taken with the paper, the label for time point translates to: sample taken at primary tumor resection. TCR sequencing used whole RNA extracted from tumor and nontumor lung tissue, or from cryopreserved PBMC samples, without cell sorting. Here the sequenced sample was PBMCs, taken at surgery. The receptors were sampled from a female donor with early-stage non-small cell lung cancer.

This clonotype was recorded many times. This beta chain slipped into a library made for alpha chains as a stray read, so its size is not meaningful. The chain links TRBV5-1 to TRBJ2-1; D perhaps matches TRBD1 (7 bases). The CDR3 has 15 amino acids. Trimming removed 0 bases at V and 6 bases at J, with 13 bases between. Germline assignment: CDR1 SGHRS and CDR2 YFSETQ. The CDR3 DNA reads TGCGCCAGCAGCTTGGGACAGGGAGGCGGCAATGAGCAGTTCTTC. As protein: CASSLGQGGGNEQFF.

This clonotype was seen a few times. This beta chain is an unintended read in a library built for alpha chains; its size means little. This rearrangement joins TRBV12-3 or TRBV12-4 to TRBJ2-7; maybe TRBD2 (7 bases). The length of the CDR3 is 13 residues. V lost 3 bases to trimming and J lost 2 bases, with 8 bases between them. The CDR3 loop reads CASSFGGPYEQYF. CDR3 DNA: TGTGCCAGCAGTTTCGGGGGGCCCTACGAGCAGTACTTC.

This clonotype was seen ten or more times. For a library built for alpha chains, this beta chain is a stray read; little rests on its size. This chain links TRBV14 with TRBJ1-2; no clear D. The V end lost 0 bases, the J end lost 4 bases, and 21 bases lay between the germline ends. The germline V gene encodes CDR1 SGHDN and CDR2 FVKESK. CDR3 size: 18 residues. The CDR3 DNA follows: TGTGCCAGCAGCCAAGAAGAGTTGGAGCCGAATTTCCGCTATGGCTACACCTTC. Translating gives CASSQEELEPNFRYGYTF.